These 17 T cell receptor beta chains were all obtained from the same sample, sequenced in a study of PD-L1 blockade in urothelial cancer. Clones were sequenced by immunoSEQ multiplex PCR, and TCRdb holds only the in-frame ones, with some missing. The sample records about 29,000 clones, over 75% being singletons. The input for sequencing was PBMCs, taken around atezolizumab (anti-PD-L1) treatment. The receptors shown here come from a man between 50 and 59 years old with urothelial cancer.

This chain links TRBV2 with TRBJ1-1; D not certain. This CDR3 has 12 amino acids. Germline loops: CDR1 SNHLY, CDR2 FYNNEI. The ends were cut back, 9 bases at V and 0 bases at J, with 8 bases in the middle. In nucleotides, the CDR3 is TGTGCCAGGGAGGAGGTGAACACTGAAGCTTTCTTT. Translation gives CAREEVNTEAFF. Filled out from reference TRBV2 and TRBJ1-1, the complete variable domain reads EPEVTQTPSHQVTQMGQEVILRCVPISNHLYFYWYRQILGQKVEFLVSFYNNEISEKSEIFDDQFSVERPDGSNFTLKIRSTKLEDSAMYFCAREEVNTEAFFGQGTRLTVV.

The table lists this clone with a few counts. The DNA for the CDR3 is TGTGCCAGCAGCTTCAGGGGGCGAGGCACAGATACGCAGTATTTT. It yields the protein CASSFRGRGTDTQYF. V usage is TRBV11-3 and J usage is TRBJ2-3, with 8 bases lining up with TRBD1. V dropped 3 bases and J dropped 1; count of bases not matched to a gene: 3. Germline V gives CDR1 SGHNT, CDR2 YENEEA. The CDR3 covers 15 residues.

This chain uses TRBV7-6 with TRBJ2-2, with TRBD2 as a possible D gene (6 bases). Germline-derived CDR1 and CDR2 are SGHVS and FNYEAQ. V was clipped by 5 bases and J by 3 bases, with 19 bases between them. The CDR3 contains 17 residues. The CDR3 here is CASSRPMAGPDTGELFF. The CDR3 DNA follows: TGTGCCAGCAGCCGCCCAATGGCGGGGCCCGACACCGGGGAGCTGTTTTTT.

This clone was recorded a few times. This sequence joins TRBV7-3 and TRBJ2-1; 11 nucleotides line up with TRBD2. There are 15 residues in the CDR3. Germline CDR1 and CDR2: SGHTA and FQGTGA. The ends lost 5 bases at V and 5 bases at J; junction bases unmatched: 5. For the CDR3, the DNA is TGTGCCAGCAGCCTGACTAGCGGGGTGAACAATGAGCAGTTCTTC. Residues: CASSLTSGVNNEQFF. The full variable domain, in which reference TRBV7-3 and TRBJ2-1 provide the parts outside the CDR3, is GAGVSQTPSNKVTEKGKYVELRCDPISGHTALYWYRQSLGQGPEFLIYFQGTGAADDSGLPNDRFFAVRPEGSVSTLKIQRTERGDSAVYLCASSLTSGVNNEQFFGPGTRLTVL.

This clone was recorded only once. The V gene is TRBV6-5, the J gene TRBJ1-1, with 8 bases lining up with TRBD1. This CDR3 comprises 15 residues. Looked up from germline, CDR1 is MNHEY and CDR2 is SVGAGI. V was clipped by 2 bases and J by 1 base; unmatched bases: 3. The CDR3 DNA reads as TGTGCCAGCAGTTACCCGGGACAGGAGAACACTGAAGCTTTCTTT. This codes for CASSYPGQENTEAFF.

The gene calls are TRBV28 and TRBJ2-5; perhaps TRBD2 as D (5 bases). Between the trimmed V and J ends, which lost 7 bases and 7 bases, there was a span of 13 bases. This CDR3 has 12 amino acids. Germline CDR1 and CDR2: MDHEN and SYDVKM. CDR3 in DNA: TGTGCCAGCAACGGGAATGGGATGACCCAGTACTTC. Translation: CASNGNGMTQYF.

The chain employs TRBV15 and TRBJ1-5; TRBD1 aligns across 7 bases. Trimming cost V 4 bases and J 4 bases; bases outside gene matches: 4. The CDR3 is made up of 14 amino acids. CDR1 and CDR2 from the germline V gene are LNHNV and YYDKDF (reference sequence). This chain's CDR3 is CATSTDRPNQPQHF. In nucleotides, the CDR3 is TGTGCCACCAGCACGGACAGGCCGAATCAGCCCCAGCATTTT.

The chain combines TRBV19 with TRBJ2-3; TRBD2 aligns across 9 bases. Germline V gene lookup returns CDR1 LNHDA and CDR2 SQIVND (reference sequence). The CDR3 runs 15 residues. V shed 3 bases, J shed 2 bases, and the junction held 3 bases outside the gene matches. The CDR3 region has the DNA TGTGCCAGTAGTATTCTAGCGGGGAACACAGATACGCAGTATTTT. It is translated as CASSILAGNTDTQYF.

J is TRBJ2-6 and V is TRBV29-1, with TRBD1 identical over 8 bases. With 7 bases clipped from V and 4 bases from J, the junction kept 9 bases outside the gene matches. Germline CDR1 is SQVTM and CDR2 is ANQGSEA. This CDR3 has 15 residues. Written as DNA, the CDR3 is TGCAGCGCCCAGACAGGGGCGAGAGGGGCCAACGTCCTGACTTTC. Protein: CSAQTGARGANVLTF.

The chain combines TRBV6-1 with TRBJ1-5; D ambiguous. Germline V CDR1 and CDR2: MNHNS, SASEGT. The CDR3 loop spans 15 amino acids. The V and J ends lost 7 bases and 2 bases respectively, with 15 bases between them. In DNA form, the CDR3 reads TGTGCCAGCACTTCTACGTGGCTAGGCAATCAGCCCCAGCATTTT. Its protein product is CASTSTWLGNQPQHF.

This clone was counted a single time. The gene calls are TRBV9 and TRBJ2-2; a possible D gene is TRBD1 (6 bases). V lost 0 bases to trimming and J lost 4 bases, with 10 bases between them. The CDR3 length is 15 residues. Per the germline V gene, CDR1 is SGDLS and CDR2 is YYNGEE. Here the CDR3 reads CASSVGVGATGELFF. The CDR3 DNA is TGTGCCAGCAGCGTAGGTGTGGGGGCCACCGGGGAGCTGTTTTTT.

The chain carries TRBV5-1 and TRBJ2-3; 12 bases align to TRBD2. This CDR3 spans 17 amino acids. J gave up 4 bases and V 0 bases, and 6 bases lay outside the gene matches. Germline V gene lookup returns CDR1 SGHRS and CDR2 YFSETQ. The CDR3 reads CASSLEASGRAADTQYF. CDR3 bases: TGCGCCAGCAGCTTGGAGGCTAGCGGGAGGGCCGCAGATACGCAGTATTTT.

The V gene is TRBV9, the J gene TRBJ2-3; no clear D gene. In germline, CDR1 is SGDLS, CDR2 YYNGEE. The CDR3 runs to 13 residues. V gave up 4 bases and J gave up 6 bases, with 12 bases separating them. The CDR3 sequence: CASSSLIGDTQYF. In DNA, the CDR3 is TGTGCCAGCAGCTCCCTTATCGGGGATACGCAGTATTTT.

The chain couples TRBV10-1 to TRBJ1-1; TRBD1 aligns across 9 bases. Germline V gene lookup returns CDR1 WNHNN and CDR2 SYGVQD (reference sequence). The CDR3 consists of 15 residues. The J segment lost 5 bases and the V segment lost 5 bases, leaving 9 bases of the junction unmatched. Here the CDR3 reads CASSSGQGRKTEAFF. The DNA of the CDR3 is TGCGCCAGCAGTTCGGGACAGGGAAGAAAAACTGAAGCTTTCTTT.

V usage is TRBV7-9 and J usage is TRBJ2-5; a weak D match, TRBD1 (5 bases). Germline V gene lookup returns CDR1 SEHNR and CDR2 FQNEAQ (reference sequence). The V end lost 3 bases, the J end lost 5 bases, and 13 bases lay between the germline ends. The CDR3 totals 14 residues. CDR3 coding DNA: TGTGCCAGCAGCTTGAACGAAGGGGCCGAGACCCAGTACTTC. Its protein is CASSLNEGAETQYF.

The chain joins TRBV6-5 to TRBJ2-3; D unresolved. The CDR3 length is 13 residues. Trimming took 6 bases from V and 2 from J, leaving 9 bases between them. CDR1 and CDR2 (germline): MNHEY, SVGAGI. The CDR3 here is CASSNMPTDTQYF. In DNA, the CDR3 is TGTGCCAGCAGCAACATGCCCACAGATACGCAGTATTTT.

The chain combines TRBV7-9 with TRBJ2-6, with TRBD1 identical over 7 bases. The CDR3 has 16 amino acids. From germline, CDR1 is SEHNR and CDR2 FQNEAQ (reference sequence). With V trimmed by 5 bases and J by 2 bases, 6 bases remained unmatched. The DNA of the CDR3 is TGTGCCAGCAGCGGAGAGGGGGCCCCTGGGGCCAACGTCCTGACTTTC. It specifies CASSGEGAPGANVLTF.